A selection of T cell receptor beta chains follows, all from one sample in a study of cytotoxic CD8 clonotypes in ibrutinib-treated CLL. Assay used: immunoSEQ multiplex PCR; TCRdb lists only in-frame clones, some missing. Found here are around 160,000 clones, about four fifths of them singletons; the top ten hold around 2%. This specimen consisted of PBMCs, obtained after 12 months of ibrutinib treatment. The receptors were gathered from a human donor with chronic lymphocytic leukemia. CDR3s include the opening cysteine and the closing phenylalanine or tryptophan. The order of the fields is clone size, D gene, J gene, V gene, CDR3 DNA, CDR3 protein. A D gene is named only where the DNA matches it firmly. Clone size is shown for a subset of rows, as once, few, many or a class of expanded clone.

abundance: NA
d_gene: NA
j_gene: TRBJ2-7
v_gene: TRBV14
CDR3nt: TGTGCCAGCAGCCCCGGGACTGGAGGCTACGAGCAGTACTTC
CDR3aa: CASSPGTGGYEQYF

abundance: few
d_gene: NA
j_gene: TRBJ2-2
v_gene: TRBV9
CDR3nt: TGTGCCAGCAGAGGCCCTACAGGGTCTCCCGGGGAGCTGTTTTTT
CDR3aa: CASRGPTGSPGELFF

abundance: NA
d_gene: NA
j_gene: TRBJ2-3
v_gene: TRBV30
CDR3nt: TGTGCCTGGAGCCCGCTCACAGATACGCAGTATTTT
CDR3aa: CAWSPLTDTQYF

abundance: NA
d_gene: TRBD1
j_gene: TRBJ2-1
v_gene: TRBV7-9
CDR3nt: TGTGCCAGCAGCTTACGACAGGGGTACAATGAGCAGTTCTTC
CDR3aa: CASSLRQGYNEQFF

abundance: NA
d_gene: NA
j_gene: TRBJ2-1
v_gene: TRBV5-6
CDR3nt: TGTGCCAGCAGCTGGGGGGATGAGCAGTTCTTC
CDR3aa: CASSWGDEQFF

abundance: NA
d_gene: TRBD1
j_gene: TRBJ2-7
v_gene: TRBV7-9
CDR3nt: TGTGCCAGCAGCCCCTCGACGCAGGGGGCGGGTGAGCAGTACTTC
CDR3aa: CASSPSTQGAGEQYF

abundance: NA
d_gene: TRBD1
j_gene: TRBJ1-5
v_gene: TRBV19
CDR3nt: TGTGCCAGTAGTTCGGGACAGGGCATAAATCAGCCCCAGCATTTT
CDR3aa: CASSSGQGINQPQHF

abundance: NA
d_gene: NA
j_gene: TRBJ2-5
v_gene: TRBV28
CDR3nt: TGTGCCAGCAGTTTCATCAGGACTCAAGAGACCCAGTACTTC
CDR3aa: CASSFIRTQETQYF

abundance: NA
d_gene: TRBD1
j_gene: TRBJ2-7
v_gene: TRBV2
CDR3nt: TGTGCCAGCATTCTAGGGACAGGGGGCAAGAAGTACTTC
CDR3aa: CASILGTGGKKYF

abundance: NA
d_gene: NA
j_gene: TRBJ2-2
v_gene: TRBV7-9
CDR3nt: TGTGCCAGCAGCCAGGACACAAACACCGGGGAGCTGTTTTTT
CDR3aa: CASSQDTNTGELFF

abundance: NA
d_gene: TRBD1
j_gene: TRBJ1-2
v_gene: TRBV6-6
CDR3nt: TGTGCCAGCAGTTCCACAGGGGGGTTGGGTGGCTACACCTTC
CDR3aa: CASSSTGGLGGYTF

abundance: NA
d_gene: NA
j_gene: TRBJ1-5
v_gene: TRBV28
CDR3nt: TGTGCCAGCAGTTTTGGGGGGGGCAGGGAGCCCCAGCATTTT
CDR3aa: CASSFGGGREPQHF

abundance: NA
d_gene: NA
j_gene: TRBJ2-2
v_gene: TRBV4-1
CDR3nt: TGCGCCGCCAGCAGAGGGCGGGGGAACACCGGGGAGCTGTTTTTT
CDR3aa: CAASRGRGNTGELFF

abundance: NA
d_gene: NA
j_gene: TRBJ1-1
v_gene: TRBV4-1
CDR3nt: TGCGCCAGCAGCCAAGCCGTGTGGAAGAACACTGAAGCTTTCTTT
CDR3aa: CASSQAVWKNTEAFF

abundance: NA
d_gene: NA
j_gene: TRBJ1-1
v_gene: TRBV6-5
CDR3nt: TGTGCCAGCAGCCCACAGGAGCCCAACACTGAAGCTTTCTTT
CDR3aa: CASSPQEPNTEAFF

abundance: NA
d_gene: NA
j_gene: TRBJ2-2
v_gene: TRBV5-1
CDR3nt: TGCGCCAGCAGCTTGGCAGGGTTTCCCGGGGAGCTGTTTTTT
CDR3aa: CASSLAGFPGELFF

abundance: NA
d_gene: NA
j_gene: TRBJ1-1
v_gene: TRBV20-1
CDR3nt: TGCAGTGCTAGTGAGAACACTGAAGCTTTCTTT
CDR3aa: CSASENTEAFF

abundance: NA
d_gene: TRBD2
j_gene: TRBJ2-1
v_gene: TRBV29-1
CDR3nt: TGCAGCGTCCCACCTGCCGGGAGGGCCTACAATGAGCAGTTCTTC
CDR3aa: CSVPPAGRAYNEQFF

abundance: once
d_gene: NA
j_gene: TRBJ2-4
v_gene: TRBV21-1
CDR3nt: TGTGCCAGCAGCAAAGTTGAGTGTAGATTAGCCAAAAACATTCAGTACTTC
CDR3aa: CASSKVECRLAKNIQYF

abundance: NA
d_gene: TRBD2
j_gene: TRBJ2-7
v_gene: TRBV28
CDR3nt: TGTGCCAGCAGTTTAACCAGCGGGGGGAGCTCCTACGAGCAGTACTTC
CDR3aa: CASSLTSGGSSYEQYF

abundance: NA
d_gene: NA
j_gene: TRBJ1-4
v_gene: TRBV28
CDR3nt: TGTGCCAGTGGGGGGCGGGAAAAACTGTTTTTT
CDR3aa: CASGGREKLFF

abundance: NA
d_gene: NA
j_gene: TRBJ1-1
v_gene: TRBV30
CDR3nt: TGTGCCTGGAGTGCAGGACAGTCCCGGGCCAGGGCTTTCTTT
CDR3aa: CAWSAGQSRARAFF

abundance: NA
d_gene: NA
j_gene: TRBJ1-5
v_gene: TRBV10-3
CDR3nt: TGTGCCATCAGTGAGTCATCAGGGTCTCAGCCCCAGCATTTT
CDR3aa: CAISESSGSQPQHF

abundance: NA
d_gene: NA
j_gene: TRBJ1-2
v_gene: TRBV19
CDR3nt: TGTGCCAGTAGTGATAGTGGTATTAACTATGGCTACACCTTC
CDR3aa: CASSDSGINYGYTF

abundance: few
d_gene: NA
j_gene: TRBJ1-3
v_gene: TRBV4-3
CDR3nt: TGCGCCAGCAGTAAAAGGGGCTTAAACACCATATATTTT
CDR3aa: CASSKRGLNTIYF

abundance: NA
d_gene: NA
j_gene: TRBJ2-5
v_gene: TRBV7-9
CDR3nt: TGTGCCAGCAGCTTCGGGGCGGGGGCAGAGACCCAGTACTTC
CDR3aa: CASSFGAGAETQYF

abundance: NA
d_gene: TRBD1
j_gene: TRBJ2-7
v_gene: TRBV5-4
CDR3nt: TGTGCCAGCAGCCCGCCGGGACAGGGGGCTTACGAGCAGTACTTC
CDR3aa: CASSPPGQGAYEQYF